The sequence of this TCR beta chain was determined in a study of early stage breast cancer tumors. A remark on this clone: As yet, its antigen is unknown.

Germline loops: CDR1 MNHNS, CDR2 SASEGT. The V end was cut by 1 base, the J end by 1 base, with 7 bases between. This CDR3 is 14 amino acids long. TCRdb's copy holds only in-frame clones and misses some; the assay was immunoSEQ multiplex PCR. This table has approximately 48,000 clones, over 80% appearing once. Study-wide findings and caveats: Compared with adjacent normal breast tissue, tumors showed about 2.3-fold greater T cell density and higher clonality.

The rearrangement uses TRBV6-1 and TRBJ1-1; D remains unclear. Sequenced material: blood. The clonotype comes from a person aged 65 to 85 with breast cancer. This CDR3 reads CASSEGSWNTEAFF. CDR3 nucleotide sequence: TGTGCCAGCAGTGAAGGCAGTTGGAACACTGAAGCTTTCTTT.